The clone carrying this T cell receptor beta chain occurred once. This record comes from a study of graft-versus-host responses after intestinal transplantation. The table came from immunoSEQ multiplex PCR; TCRdb's copy has only in-frame clones and leaves some out. The table lists about 47,000 clones, just under 95% of them singletons, with under 7.5% in the top ten. Source: PBMCs, taken 750 to 850 days after a first intestinal transplant, on the day of a second. This TCR derives from a human patient who received an intestinal transplant, so some T cells may come from the graft donor.

The CDR3 bases are TGTGCCAGCAGTGGACAGGGGCGAGAACAAGAGACCCAGTACTTC. It codes for CASSGQGREQETQYF. The chain carries TRBV21-1 and TRBJ2-5; TRBD1 is the table's D call and was not checked against the DNA. TRBV21-1 has pseudogene status. The CDR3 covers 15 residues.